These 2 T cell receptor beta chains were sequenced from one sample in a study of blood T cell repertoires in COVID-19. The data were produced by immunoSEQ multiplex PCR, yet TCRdb's version contains in-frame clones alone and is incomplete. The sample shows about 63,000 clones, around 84% of them seen only once. The sequenced sample consisted of peripheral blood. Receptor source: a human donor in a cohort sampled during active COVID-19.

CDR3 residues: CASSRQGLNTEAFF. The CDR3 DNA follows: TGTGCCAGCAGTAGACAGGGGCTAAACACTGAAGCTTTCTTT. This chain links TRBV2 with TRBJ1-1; TRBD1 matches at 8 bases. The CDR3 has 14 amino acids. Trimming took 5 bases from V and 2 from J; bases not matched to a gene: 4. The germline V gene has CDR1 SNHLY and CDR2 FYNNEI.

J is TRBJ1-1 and V is TRBV7-9; a weak D match, TRBD1 (5 bases). The CDR3 length is 15 residues. V dropped 1 base and J dropped 0 bases, with 9 bases sitting between them. Germline loops: CDR1 SEHNR, CDR2 FQNEAQ (reference sequence). The CDR3 DNA reads TGTGCCAGCAGCTTAGTCAAGGGGATGAACACTGAAGCTTTCTTT. Translated, it gives CASSLVKGMNTEAFF.